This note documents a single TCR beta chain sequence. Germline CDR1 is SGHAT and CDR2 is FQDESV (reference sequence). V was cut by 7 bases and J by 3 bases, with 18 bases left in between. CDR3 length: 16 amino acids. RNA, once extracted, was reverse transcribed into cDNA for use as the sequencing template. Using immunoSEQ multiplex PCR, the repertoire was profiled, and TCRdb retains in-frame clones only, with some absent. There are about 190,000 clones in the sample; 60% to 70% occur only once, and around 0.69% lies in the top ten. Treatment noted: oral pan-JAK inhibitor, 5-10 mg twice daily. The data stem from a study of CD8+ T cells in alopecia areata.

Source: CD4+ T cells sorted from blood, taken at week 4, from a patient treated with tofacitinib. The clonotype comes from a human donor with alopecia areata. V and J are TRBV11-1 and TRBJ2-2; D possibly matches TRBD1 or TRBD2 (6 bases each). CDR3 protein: CASNPGGGSDTGELFF. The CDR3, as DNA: TGTGCCAGCAACCCCGGAGGGGGATCTGACACCGGGGAGCTGTTTTTT.